The 22 T cell receptor beta chains presented below share a single source sample, sequenced in a study of T cells after somatic rescue of genetic block. Generated by immunoSEQ multiplex PCR, the TCRdb table keeps only in-frame clones and is missing some. The sample records about 88,000 clones, about 90% being singletons. Sequenced material: peripheral blood mononuclear cells (PBMCs). All receptors derive from a woman aged 18-29 years.

The V and J genes are TRBV27 and TRBJ2-1; D remains unclear. Trimming pared 5 bases from V and 8 bases from J, leaving 16 bases between. Germline assignment: CDR1 MNHEY and CDR2 SMNVEV (reference sequence). CDR3 length equals 14 residues. Here the CDR3 reads CASSPKSGSDEQFF. CDR3 in DNA: TGTGCCAGCAGTCCTAAGAGTGGTTCGGATGAGCAGTTCTTC.

The rearrangement uses TRBV27 and TRBJ2-3; 8 positions match TRBD1. With V trimmed by 8 bases and J by 5 bases, 9 bases remained unmatched. In germline, CDR1 is MNHEY, CDR2 SMNVEV (reference sequence). This CDR3 has 14 amino acids. Here the CDR3 DNA reads TGTGCCAGCTGCCGACAGGGGACTTTAGATACGCAGTATTTT. Protein product: CASCRQGTLDTQYF.

This clone was counted once. The genes are TRBV20-1 and TRBJ1-1, with D unresolved. Trimming removed 6 bases from V and 9 bases from J, with 14 bases in between. The CDR3 consists of 11 residues. Germline V CDR1 and CDR2: DFQATT, SNEGSKA (reference sequence). CDR3 sequence reads: CSASAGGQAFF. The CDR3, as DNA: TGCAGTGCCTCAGCGGGTGGTCAAGCTTTCTTT.

The chain recombines TRBV27 with TRBJ2-3; 12 nucleotides match TRBD2. Germline CDR1 reads MNHEY; CDR2 reads SMNVEV (reference sequence). Trimming at V came to 3 bases and at J to 1 base, leaving 11 bases not matched to a gene. This CDR3 has 19 residues. CDR3 region: CASSFRVGTSGRRTDTQYF. DNA of the CDR3: TGTGCCAGCAGTTTTAGGGTCGGGACTAGCGGGCGACGCACAGATACGCAGTATTTT.

This clone was seen a handful of times. The chain carries TRBV6-1 and TRBJ2-2; D remains unclear. CDR3 length: 12 residues. The V end was cut by 5 bases, the J end by 7 bases, with 8 bases between. The V gene's germline CDR1 is MNHNS and CDR2 SASEGT. CDR3 sequence (DNA): TGTGCCAGCAGTTATGAGGTCGGGGAGCTGTTTTTT. Amino acid sequence: CASSYEVGELFF.

V and J are TRBV30 and TRBJ2-3; D is undetermined. The V end was cut by 0 bases, the J end by 3 bases, with 13 bases between. The CDR3 loop spans 15 amino acids. Germline CDR1 and CDR2: GTSNPN and SVGIG (reference sequence). In DNA form, the CDR3 reads TGTGCCTGGAGTGTACTGGAACTAAGAACAGATACGCAGTATTTT. Encoded protein: CAWSVLELRTDTQYF.

This chain connects TRBV5-1 to TRBJ2-5, with unresolved D. V was cut by 4 bases and J by 5 bases, with 21 bases left in between. CDR1 and CDR2 from the germline V gene are SGHRS and YFSETQ. The CDR3 extends over 16 amino acids. CDR3 loop: CASSMLDGPPFETQYF. The CDR3 DNA reads TGCGCCAGCAGCATGCTCGACGGACCACCATTTGAGACCCAGTACTTC.

The rearrangement uses TRBV28 and TRBJ1-1; the D is unclear. Germline CDR1 and CDR2: MDHEN and SYDVKM. V dropped 8 bases and J dropped 0 bases, with 4 bases sitting between them. The CDR3 has 11 residues. The CDR3 is CASEMNTEAFF. The CDR3 DNA follows: TGTGCCAGCGAGATGAACACTGAAGCTTTCTTT.

The chain is built from TRBV7-2 and TRBJ1-5; 7 positions agree with TRBD1. The junction had 7 bases not matched to a gene; V was cut back by 5 bases and J by 6 bases. CDR3 length: 14 amino acids. Germline assignment: CDR1 SGHTA and CDR2 FQGNSA. The CDR3 loop reads CASSVGGDGQPQHF. CDR3 sequence (DNA): TGTGCCAGCAGCGTAGGGGGCGACGGTCAGCCCCAGCATTTT.

The chain carries TRBV9 and TRBJ2-3; tentative D call: TRBD1 (6 bases). Trimming removed 0 bases at V and 2 bases at J, with 10 bases between. CDR3 length: 15 residues. Germline V lookup: CDR1 SGDLS, CDR2 YYNGEE. This chain's CDR3 is CASSVGGTNTDTQYF. The CDR3 nucleotides read TGTGCCAGCAGCGTAGGGGGGACAAACACAGATACGCAGTATTTT.

This chain links TRBV6-1 with TRBJ1-6; D is unclear. The CDR3 totals 15 residues. Per germline, CDR1 MNHNS and CDR2 SASEGT. Trimming cost V 2 bases and J 7 bases, with 12 bases left between them. The CDR3 bases are TGTGCCAGCAGTGAAATCGCAGAGTGGAATTCACCCCTCCACTTT. Encoded protein: CASSEIAEWNSPLHF.

The rearrangement links TRBV9 to TRBJ2-2; 9 bases are shared with TRBD1. There are 15 residues in the CDR3. The ends lost 4 bases at V and 4 bases at J; junction bases unmatched: 5. The germline V gene encodes CDR1 SGDLS and CDR2 YYNGEE. The CDR3, as DNA: TGTGCCAGCAGCCCCGGGACAGGGCGCACCGGGGAGCTGTTTTTT. Amino acid sequence: CASSPGTGRTGELFF. Based on the CDR3 plus reference TRBV9 and TRBJ2-2, the full variable domain is DSGVTQTPKHLITATGQRVTLRCSPRSGDLSVYWYQQSLDQGLQFLIQYYNGEERAKGNILERFSAQQFPDLHSELNLSSLELGDSALYFCASSPGTGRTGELFFGEGSRLTVL.

The chain has TRBV5-5 and TRBJ2-3; TRBD1 matches 7 bases. The CDR3 contains 16 residues. With V trimmed by 3 bases and J by 3 bases, 10 bases remained unmatched. Germline CDR1 is SGHKS and CDR2 is YYEKEE (reference sequence). The CDR3 loop is CASSSQTGLRTDTQYF. CDR3 DNA: TGTGCCAGCAGCTCCCAGACAGGGTTGCGGACAGATACGCAGTATTTT.

V is TRBV11-2 and J is TRBJ1-1, with unresolved D. Trimming pared 3 bases from V and 6 bases from J, leaving 11 bases between. This CDR3 comprises 13 residues. Germline V gives CDR1 SGHAT, CDR2 FQNNGV. The CDR3 DNA is TGTGCCAGCAGCTTGCACCGGACCCCTGAAGCTTTCTTT. It encodes CASSLHRTPEAFF. Full variable domain (outside the CDR3, taken from reference TRBV11-2 and TRBJ1-1): EAGVAQSPRYKIIEKRQSVAFWCNPISGHATLYWYQQILGQGPKLLIQFQNNGVVDDSQLPKDRFSAERLKGVDSTLKIQPAKLEDSAVYLCASSLHRTPEAFFGQGTRLTVV.

V gene TRBV9 combines with J gene TRBJ1-2; 9 bases align to TRBD1. The CDR3 sequence is 15 residues long. J gave up 5 bases and V 3 bases, and 8 bases lay outside the gene matches. Germline-derived CDR1 and CDR2 are SGDLS and YYNGEE. The chain's CDR3 is CASSARQGGIYGYTF. In nucleotides, the CDR3 is TGTGCCAGCAGCGCCCGACAGGGGGGAATATATGGCTACACCTTC.

V gene TRBV4-3 combines with J gene TRBJ2-4, with 7 bases lining up with TRBD1. This CDR3 is built from 16 residues. Germline values: CDR1 LGHNA, CDR2 YSLEER. J gave up 3 bases and V 0 bases, and 5 bases lay outside the gene matches. The CDR3 region has the DNA TGCGCCAGCAGCCAAGAGAGGCAGGGGGTCAAAAACATTCAGTACTTC. Translated, it gives CASSQERQGVKNIQYF.

This clone appeared a single time. The chain's CDR3 is CASSGLGGGVDEQFF. CDR3 sequence (DNA): TGCGCCAGCAGTGGACTCGGAGGGGGGGTTGATGAGCAGTTCTTC. The J gene is TRBJ2-1, the V gene TRBV10-1; D may be TRBD2 (7 bases). The CDR3 totals 15 residues. The V gene's germline CDR1 is WNHNN and CDR2 SYGVQD (reference sequence). The V end lost 4 bases, the J end lost 8 bases, and 18 bases lay between the germline ends.

The J gene is TRBJ2-2, the V gene TRBV21-1; the D call TRBD1 from the table was never checked on the DNA. TRBV21-1 is an annotated pseudogene. This CDR3 is 17 amino acids long. The CDR3 DNA reads as TGTGCCAGCAGCCCCGCCGAGACAGGGGGCCTCACCGGGGAGCTGTTTTTT. This gives the protein CASSPAETGGLTGELFF.

Of note for this clone: One end of the junction does not line up with germline, which may come from a read error. The chain has TRBV5-1 and TRBJ2-5; D perhaps matches TRBD1 (7 bases). The germline V gene encodes CDR1 SGHRS and CDR2 YFSETQ. The CDR3 is 15 residues long. The CDR3 spells CAGSLEGQPEGAQYF. The CDR3 DNA follows: TGCGCCGGCAGCTTGGAGGGACAGCCGGAAGGGGCCCAGTACTTC.

The chain couples TRBV30 to TRBJ2-1; 15 bases map to TRBD2. This CDR3 spans 17 amino acids. CDR1 and CDR2 from the germline V gene are GTSNPN and SVGIG (reference sequence). Losses at the gene ends were 0 bases for V and 6 bases for J; bases not matched to a gene: 6. The CDR3 here is CAWSVPKGLAGGNEQFF. The CDR3 DNA reads TGTGCCTGGAGTGTACCCAAGGGACTAGCGGGAGGCAATGAGCAGTTCTTC.

The chain combines TRBV28 with TRBJ1-4, with unresolved D. V shed 6 bases and J shed 3 bases, with 14 bases lying between them. Germline-derived CDR1 and CDR2 are MDHEN and SYDVKM. The CDR3 sequence is 15 residues long. The CDR3 DNA follows: TGTGCCAGCAGACCCCTAGGCAAACCTAATGAAAAACTGTTTTTT. It is translated as CASRPLGKPNEKLFF.

The chain links TRBV27 to TRBJ1-1; weak D call: TRBD1 (5 bases). Germline CDR1 MNHEY, CDR2 SMNVEV (reference sequence). The germline V and J ends were trimmed by 8 bases and 1 base, with 32 bases remaining between them. The CDR3 is made up of 20 amino acids. CDR3 sequence (DNA): TGTGCCAGCCCCCACCCCCCCCTTCTCGGGGGATTTAACGGGAACACTGAAGCTTTCTTT. Translation gives CASPHPPLLGGFNGNTEAFF.